The 8 T cell receptor beta chains in this list originate from one sample, sequenced in a study of OX40 agonist ivuxolimab in advanced cancers. Sequencing was performed with immunoSEQ multiplex PCR; in TCRdb, only in-frame clones are kept and a portion is missing. The sample has about 32,000 clones, roughly 79% seen once. The sample was CD4+ or CD8+ T cells sorted from blood, taken in a trial of the OX40 agonist ivuxolimab. These receptors all come from an adult with an advanced solid tumor such as melanoma, head and neck, liver or kidney cancer.

V gene TRBV30 combines with J gene TRBJ1-2, with a possible D match to TRBD1 (5 bases). This CDR3 is built from 12 residues. V was clipped by 5 bases and J by 4 bases, with 11 bases between them. Germline V gene sequence: CDR1 GTSNPN, CDR2 SVGIG (reference sequence). CDR3 protein: CAWSQGSYGYTF. The CDR3 nucleotides read TGTGCCTGGTCCCAGGGAAGCTATGGCTACACCTTC.

The count of this clone is one. J is TRBJ2-1 and V is TRBV16, with D unresolved. CDR3 size: 13 residues. CDR1 and CDR2 (germline): KGHSY, FQNENV. Trimming took off 5 bases at V and 10 bases at J, with 15 bases between the two ends. CDR3: CASSVYPLGEQFF. Here the CDR3 DNA reads TGTGCCAGCAGCGTATATCCCTTGGGCGAGCAGTTCTTC.

This clone was counted only a few times. The chain carries TRBV11-3 and TRBJ2-5; D may be TRBD2 (7 bases). V dropped 5 bases and J dropped 5 bases, with 18 bases sitting between them. Germline V gives CDR1 SGHNT, CDR2 YENEEA. This CDR3 has 15 amino acids. CDR3 protein: CASSQGGAPTETQYF. CDR3 DNA sequence: TGTGCCAGCAGCCAAGGGGGGGCCCCTACGGAGACCCAGTACTTC.

The chain couples TRBV25-1 to TRBJ2-7; D unclear. Trimming stripped 3 bases from V and 4 bases from J, with 4 bases between. CDR1 is MGHDK, CDR2 SYGVNS, per germline. The CDR3 extends over 11 amino acids. The CDR3, as DNA: TGTGCCAGCAGTGACTCGTACGAGCAGTACTTC. Translated, it gives CASSDSYEQYF.

The rearrangement uses TRBV29-1 and TRBJ2-1; 8 bases agree with TRBD2. There are 12 residues in the CDR3. Germline assignment: CDR1 SQVTM and CDR2 ANQGSEA. The trim removed 3 bases at V and 15 bases at J, leaving 10 bases unmatched. The CDR3 region is CSVEKVAGNWFF. In nucleotides, the CDR3 is TGCAGCGTTGAGAAAGTAGCGGGAAATTGGTTCTTC.

This clone was seen more than once but under ten times. The CDR3 DNA reads TGCGCCAGCAGCATGGGGGACAGGGCAGGTTCACCCCTCCACTTT. Translation: CASSMGDRAGSPLHF. The chain links TRBV5-1 to TRBJ1-6; 9 bases align to TRBD1. From germline, CDR1 is SGHRS and CDR2 YFSETQ. This CDR3 has 15 amino acids. The junction had 8 bases not matched to a gene; V was cut back by 4 bases and J by 9 bases.

This chain links TRBV19 with TRBJ1-5; D unresolved. The CDR3 contains 12 residues. The germline V gene has CDR1 LNHDA and CDR2 SQIVND (reference sequence). V was clipped by 6 bases and J by 4 bases, with 7 bases between them. This CDR3 reads CASRERNQPQHF. DNA of the CDR3: TGTGCCAGTAGGGAACGAAATCAGCCCCAGCATTTT.

CDR3 DNA sequence: TGTGCCAGCAGCTCGAACGGCGATCTGAGCTCCTACGAGCAGTACTTC. As protein: CASSSNGDLSSYEQYF. This rearrangement joins TRBV11-2 to TRBJ2-7; unclear D gene. The CDR3 is made up of 16 amino acids. The germline V gene has CDR1 SGHAT and CDR2 FQNNGV. Trimming took 4 bases from V and 0 from J, leaving 16 bases between them.